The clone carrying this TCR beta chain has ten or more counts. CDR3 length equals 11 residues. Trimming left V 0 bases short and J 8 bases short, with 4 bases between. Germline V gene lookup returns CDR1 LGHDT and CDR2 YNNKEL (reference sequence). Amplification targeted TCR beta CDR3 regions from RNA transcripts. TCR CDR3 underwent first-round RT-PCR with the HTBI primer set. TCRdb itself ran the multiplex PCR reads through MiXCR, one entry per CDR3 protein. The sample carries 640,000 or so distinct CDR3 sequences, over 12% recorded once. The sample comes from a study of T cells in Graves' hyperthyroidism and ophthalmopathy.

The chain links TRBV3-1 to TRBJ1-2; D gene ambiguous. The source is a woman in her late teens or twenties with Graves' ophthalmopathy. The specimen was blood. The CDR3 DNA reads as TGTGCCAGCAGCCAAGAGGGGGGCTACACCTTC. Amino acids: CASSQEGGYTF.